The next 18 T cell receptor beta chains were all read from a single sample in a study of shared clonotypes between healthy human individuals. Profiled with immunoSEQ multiplex PCR; TCRdb holds only in-frame clones, not every one. The data show millions of clones, approximately 95% seen once. The sequenced sample consisted of naive CD4+ T cells from PBMCs. Subset in this sample: CD45RA+ positively selected. Receptors were obtained from a man younger than 30 in good health. Some clones in this sample may be carry-over from other donors' samples.

The V call is TRBV7-2, the J call TRBJ2-7; 14 bases fit TRBD2. The V gene end was trimmed by 6 bases and the J gene end by 4 bases; junction bases not matched to a gene: 5. Germline V gene data show CDR1 as SGHTA and CDR2 as FQGNSA. This CDR3 spans 15 amino acids. CDR3 in amino acids: CASRPRLAGGYEQYF. In nucleotides, the CDR3 is TGTGCCAGCAGGCCCAGACTAGCGGGAGGGTACGAGCAGTACTTC.

The V gene is TRBV11-1, the J gene TRBJ2-7; the match to TRBD2 covers 10 bases. The CDR3 consists of 15 residues. Per the germline V gene, CDR1 is SGHAT and CDR2 is FQDESV (reference sequence). J was trimmed by 4 bases and V by 5 bases; bases with no gene match: 8. The CDR3 region is CASSREAGGNYEQYF. In DNA, the CDR3 is TGTGCCAGCAGCCGCGAAGCGGGAGGGAATTACGAGCAGTACTTC.

This clone was detected a few times. The chain has TRBV30 and TRBJ1-1; maybe TRBD1 (5 bases). This CDR3 is 11 amino acids long. V was shortened by 3 bases and J by 5 bases, with 7 bases between the two germline ends. Germline CDR1 and CDR2: GTSNPN and SVGIG (reference sequence). CDR3 loop: CAWRGVTEAFF. CDR3 nucleotide sequence: TGTGCCTGGAGGGGGGTTACTGAAGCTTTCTTT.

V usage is TRBV2 and J usage is TRBJ2-7; 12 bases match TRBD2. V shed 6 bases and J 5 bases; nucleotides not matched to a gene: 8. The germline V gene encodes CDR1 SNHLY and CDR2 FYNNEI. This CDR3 is built from 15 residues. The CDR3 loop is CASRVTSGRVNEQYF. The CDR3 DNA is TGTGCCAGCAGGGTGACTAGCGGGAGAGTCAACGAGCAGTACTTC.

This chain uses TRBV5-1 with TRBJ2-2, with D uncertain. Germline lookup yields CDR1 SGHRS and CDR2 YFSETQ. The CDR3 runs 14 residues. Trimming removed 7 bases at V and 2 bases at J, with 12 bases between. The CDR3 DNA is TGCGCCAGCCAGCCCGCAGAAAACACCGGGGAGCTGTTTTTT. This encodes CASQPAENTGELFF.

CDR3: CASTTAASGFNEQFF. The DNA of the CDR3 is TGTGCCAGCACCACGGCCGCTAGCGGGTTCAATGAGCAGTTCTTC. The rearrangement links TRBV27 to TRBJ2-1; 8 bases are a match to TRBD2. The CDR3 runs to 15 residues. CDR1 and CDR2 from the germline V gene are MNHEY and SMNVEV (reference sequence). V lost 7 bases, J lost 6 bases, and 11 bases stayed unmatched.

J is TRBJ1-5 and V is TRBV27, with D possibly matching TRBD1 (5 bases). Germline-derived CDR1 and CDR2 are MNHEY and SMNVEV (reference sequence). The CDR3 loop spans 16 amino acids. The ends were cut back, 1 base at V and 7 bases at J, with 17 bases in the middle. Here the CDR3 DNA reads TGTGCCAGCAGTTTATTGGGACCCGATTTGGGGCAGCCCCAGCATTTT. Its translation is CASSLLGPDLGQPQHF.

V usage is TRBV28 and J usage is TRBJ2-7, with a possible D match to TRBD2 (5 bases). V gave up 5 bases and J gave up 7 bases, with 9 bases separating them. This CDR3 comprises 11 residues. CDR1 MDHEN and CDR2 SYDVKM come from the germline V gene. The CDR3 DNA is TGTGCCAGCAGTATCCGGGGAGAGCAGTACTTC. The encoded protein is CASSIRGEQYF.

This chain connects TRBV6-1 to TRBJ2-7, with D perhaps matching TRBD1 (5 bases). The CDR3 is 13 residues long. CDR1 is MNHNS and CDR2 is SASEGT in the germline V gene. V was shortened by 4 bases and J by 2 bases, with 9 bases between the two germline ends. The CDR3 region has the DNA TGTGCCAGCAGTGGGCCAGGGACCTACGAGCAGTACTTC. This encodes CASSGPGTYEQYF.

The table lists this clone with a count of one. The chain uses TRBV19 and TRBJ2-2; 10 positions agree with TRBD2. The junction had 8 bases not matched to a gene; V was cut back by 4 bases and J by 3 bases. The germline V gene encodes CDR1 LNHDA and CDR2 SQIVND (reference sequence). There are 17 residues in the CDR3. CDR3 DNA sequence: TGTGCCAGTAGTACCCTTATAGCGGGAGGTTACACCGGGGAGCTGTTTTTT. It codes for CASSTLIAGGYTGELFF.

This chain links TRBV2 with TRBJ2-5; the D gene is possibly TRBD2 (7 bases). The germline gives CDR1 SNHLY, CDR2 FYNNEI. V gave up 10 bases and J gave up 2 bases, with 17 bases separating them. The CDR3 contains 14 residues. The CDR3 spells CAMGGTNQQETQYF. The CDR3 bases are TGTGCCATGGGAGGGACAAACCAACAAGAGACCCAGTACTTC.

The chain links TRBV25-1 to TRBJ2-2, with 9 bases aligning to TRBD1. Germline assignment: CDR1 MGHDK and CDR2 SYGVNS. There are 16 residues in the CDR3. With 6 bases clipped from V and 7 bases from J, the junction kept 12 bases outside the gene matches. CDR3 DNA: TGTGCCAGCAGGGGACAGGGCATTAGTTTTGGCGGGGAGCTGTTTTTT. This codes for CASRGQGISFGGELFF.

The V call is TRBV5-5, the J call TRBJ1-1, with 10 positions matching TRBD1. CDR1 SGHKS and CDR2 YYEKEE come from the germline V gene (reference sequence). V shed 2 bases and J 8 bases; nucleotides not matched to a gene: 12. This CDR3 region has 16 residues. Written as DNA, the CDR3 is TGTGCCAGCAGCTTTACCGGGACAGGGGCCCTTAGGGAAGCTTTCTTT. Protein: CASSFTGTGALREAFF.

This chain links TRBV6-6 with TRBJ1-5; 9 bases are a match to TRBD1. In germline, CDR1 is MNHNY, CDR2 SVGAGI (reference sequence). The CDR3 is made up of 13 amino acids. Trimming removed 5 bases from V and 6 bases from J; junction bases left unmatched: 2. CDR3 sequence (DNA): TGTGCCAGCAGTCAGACAGGGGGTCAGCCCCAGCATTTT. Its translation is CASSQTGGQPQHF.

CDR3 coding DNA: TGTGCCAGCAAAAGCTACACCTTC. It specifies CASKSYTF. The rearrangement joins TRBV27 to TRBJ1-2, with D unclear. V gave up 7 bases and J gave up 9 bases, with 3 bases separating them. Germline V gene data show CDR1 as MNHEY and CDR2 as SMNVEV (reference sequence). The CDR3 length is 8 residues.

The chain's CDR3 is CASSQQTEGLFTGELFF. CDR3 in DNA: TGCGCCAGCAGCCAACAGACAGAGGGCCTTTTTACCGGGGAGCTGTTTTTT. This chain uses TRBV4-1 with TRBJ2-2; D assignment may be TRBD1 or TRBD2 (5 bases each). The CDR3 has 17 amino acids. From germline, CDR1 is MGHRA and CDR2 YSYEKL. Deletions cut 2 bases from V and 5 bases from J, with 18 bases between.

The CDR3 DNA is TGTGCCAGTAGTGAGTGGGAGCTCTACAATGAGCAGTTCTTC. This sequence encodes CASSEWELYNEQFF. This rearrangement joins TRBV19 to TRBJ2-1; D is possibly TRBD2 (5 bases). V lost 5 bases to trimming and J lost 3 bases, with 11 bases between them. CDR1 is LNHDA, CDR2 SQIVND, per germline (reference sequence). The CDR3 has 14 residues.

The chain couples TRBV5-1 to TRBJ1-1; D remains ambiguous. Germline assignment: CDR1 SGHRS and CDR2 YFSETQ. This CDR3 contains 13 residues. The V and J ends lost 0 bases and 8 bases respectively, with 11 bases between them. This CDR3 reads CASSLAGPIEAFF. As DNA, the CDR3 is TGCGCCAGCAGCTTGGCAGGTCCGATCGAAGCTTTCTTT.